This entry is about one TCR beta chain. The data were taken from a study of B cell selection in AIRE deficiency. Using immunoSEQ multiplex PCR, the repertoire was profiled, and TCRdb retains in-frame clones only, with some absent. The data contain about 23,000 clones, about 98% of them singletons. Germline CDR1 SGHVS, CDR2 FQNEAQ. Deletions cut 1 base from V and 0 bases from J, with 19 bases between. This CDR3 is 19 amino acids long. Sorting defined conventional CD4 T cells as CD4+CD127+. Sequencing was done on a sample of conventional CD4+ T cells sorted from PBMCs. The sequence was collected from a human donor with AIRE deficiency. The V gene is TRBV7-8, the J gene TRBJ1-3; D not certain. The CDR3 region is CASSLGTHTYVDSGNTIYF. The CDR3 DNA follows: TGTGCCAGCAGCTTAGGGACCCACACCTACGTAGACTCTGGAAACACCATATATTTT.